This T cell receptor (beta chain) was observed in a study of blood T cell repertoires in COVID-19. Across the study: Samples of COVID-19 (acute and convalescent) were obtained from the United States, Italy and Spain. PBMCs, B-cell-depleted T cells, or T cells provided the cDNA or gDNA that made up the material.

As originally analysed: Reference gene primers were amplified, and this amplification served to estimate nucleated cell counts. TCRdb's table, derived via immunoSEQ multiplex PCR, lists solely in-frame clones and lacks some. The V and J calls and the clone size are those of that table, but D and trimming were determined from the DNA. The table includes approximately 240,000 clones, around 87% detected once. Germline trimming cut 0 bases from V and 3 bases from J; bases unmatched to any gene: 3. This CDR3 is 16 amino acids long. CDR1 and CDR2 from the germline V gene are SGHKS and YYEKEE (reference sequence).

The source of this sequence is a woman aged 25 to 45 who had recovered from COVID-19. The V and J genes are TRBV5-5 and TRBJ2-3; the match to TRBD2 covers 11 bases. Specimen: peripheral blood. DNA of the CDR3: TGTGCCAGCAGCTTGGCTAGCGGGGGGTTTACAGATACGCAGTATTTT. Translation: CASSLASGGFTDTQYF. The full variable domain, with the rest looked up from reference TRBV5-5 and TRBJ2-3, is DAGVTQSPTHLIKTRGQQVTLRCSPISGHKSVSWYQQVLGQGPQFIFQYYEKEERGRGNFPDRFSARQFPNYSSELNVNALLLGDSALYLCASSLASGGFTDTQYFGPGTRLTVL.